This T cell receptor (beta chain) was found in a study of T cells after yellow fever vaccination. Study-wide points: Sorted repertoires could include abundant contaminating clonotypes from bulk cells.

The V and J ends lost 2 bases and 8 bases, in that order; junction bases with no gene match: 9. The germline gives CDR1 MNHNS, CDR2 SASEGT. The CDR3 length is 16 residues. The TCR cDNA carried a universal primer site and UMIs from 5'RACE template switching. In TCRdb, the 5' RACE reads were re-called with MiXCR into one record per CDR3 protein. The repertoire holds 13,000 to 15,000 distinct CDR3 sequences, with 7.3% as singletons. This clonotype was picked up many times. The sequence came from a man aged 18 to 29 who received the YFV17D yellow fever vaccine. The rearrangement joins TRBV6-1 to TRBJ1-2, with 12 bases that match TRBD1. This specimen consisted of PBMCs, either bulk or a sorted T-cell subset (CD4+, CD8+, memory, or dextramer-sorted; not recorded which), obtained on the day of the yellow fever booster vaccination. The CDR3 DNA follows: TGTGCCAGCAGTGAACTCCCGGGACAGGGGGCTCAAGGCTACACCTTC. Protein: CASSELPGQGAQGYTF.